Following are 30 T cell receptor beta chains from one sample sequenced in a study of a mutant IDH1 vaccine in newly diagnosed glioma. Their cognate antigens are unknown. The sample's time point: week 5, during vaccination. Doses consisted of 300 ug of mutant IDH1 20-mer peptide each, paired with topical imiquimod. Sequencing used immunoSEQ multiplex PCR; TCRdb keeps in-frame clones, though not all of them. The table includes around 61,000 clones, 90% detected once. The sequencing used PBMCs, collected from a glioma patient whose treatment included an IDH1 peptide vaccine. The receptors were gathered from a woman in her 40s with glioma.

DNA for the CDR3: TGTGCCAGCAGCTTAGCCTGGGGTCCCCATGGCTACACCTTC. It codes for CASSLAWGPHGYTF. The chain joins TRBV7-2 to TRBJ1-2; the D is unclear. CDR3 length: 14 residues. Germline CDR1 reads SGHTA; CDR2 reads FQGNSA. The V end was cut by 0 bases, the J end by 6 bases, with 11 bases between.

The CDR3 DNA is TGCGCCGCCGCCGGGACTAGCGGGAGTTATGAGCAGTTCTTC. It specifies CAAAGTSGSYEQFF. This rearrangement joins TRBV10-2 to TRBJ2-1, with 14 bases fitting TRBD2. CDR3 size: 14 residues. Trimming cost V 11 bases and J 8 bases; bases outside gene matches: 8. Germline V gives CDR1 WSHSY, CDR2 SAAADI.

This clone has just one count. This rearrangement joins TRBV5-1 to TRBJ1-2; TRBD1 matches at 9 bases. The CDR3 is 16 residues long. Trimming took 5 bases from V and 0 from J; bases not matched to a gene: 8. Germline V gene lookup returns CDR1 SGHRS and CDR2 YFSETQ. The chain's CDR3 is CASRKITGGTNYGYTF. DNA for the CDR3: TGCGCCAGCAGAAAAATAACAGGGGGCACTAACTATGGCTACACCTTC.

V usage is TRBV4-1 and J usage is TRBJ2-5; D ambiguous. This CDR3 contains 14 residues. V was trimmed by 8 bases and J by 4 bases, leaving 17 bases between them. Germline CDR1 is MGHRA and CDR2 is YSYEKL. CDR3 residues: CASGVLGRGETQYF. The CDR3 bases are TGCGCCAGCGGCGTGTTGGGCAGAGGAGAGACCCAGTACTTC.

The rearrangement joins TRBV30 to TRBJ2-5; 8 bases map to TRBD2. This CDR3 region has 16 residues. Germline assignment: CDR1 GTSNPN and CDR2 SVGIG (reference sequence). With 1 base clipped from V and 2 bases from J, the junction kept 9 bases outside the gene matches. The CDR3 loop is CAWSDLRLAKQETQYF. The CDR3 DNA is TGTGCCTGGAGTGATTTGCGACTAGCGAAGCAAGAGACCCAGTACTTC.

This chain uses TRBV5-4 with TRBJ2-3; 11 bases agree with TRBD1. CDR1 and CDR2 from the germline V gene are SGHNT and YYREEE (reference sequence). The V gene end was trimmed by 6 bases and the J gene end by 0 bases; junction bases not matched to a gene: 6. CDR3 length equals 16 residues. The CDR3: CASTQDRGRSTDTQYF. In DNA form, the CDR3 reads TGTGCCAGCACCCAGGACAGGGGGCGGAGCACAGATACGCAGTATTTT.

This chain links TRBV5-1 with TRBJ2-5, with 9 bases that match TRBD1. The CDR3 runs 19 residues. CDR1 and CDR2 (germline): SGHRS, YFSETQ. V trimming: 6 bases; J trimming: 3 bases; junction bases outside the gene matches: 21. The CDR3 is CASNPKRIRDRVREETQYF. The CDR3 nucleotides read TGCGCCAGCAACCCGAAACGAATCCGGGACAGGGTGCGAGAAGAGACCCAGTACTTC.

This chain links TRBV29-1 with TRBJ1-4; weak D call: TRBD1 (5 bases). Germline V gives CDR1 SQVTM, CDR2 ANQGSEA. The CDR3 extends over 13 amino acids. Between the trimmed V and J ends, which lost 5 bases and 4 bases, there was a span of 11 bases. CDR3 DNA: TGCAGCGTTCTTCAGGGTTATAATGAAAAACTGTTTTTT. This sequence encodes CSVLQGYNEKLFF.

The chain links TRBV5-1 to TRBJ1-2; D is uncertain. Trimming shortened V by 7 bases and J by 4 bases, and 17 bases separated the two germline ends. Per germline, CDR1 SGHRS and CDR2 YFSETQ. The CDR3 has 14 amino acids. CDR3: CASSLDPGVYGYTF. CDR3 sequence (DNA): TGCGCCAGCTCCTTGGACCCGGGAGTCTATGGCTACACCTTC.

The rearrangement joins TRBV29-1 to TRBJ2-7; unclear D gene. V dropped 5 bases and J dropped 2 bases, with 10 bases sitting between them. CDR1 is SQVTM, CDR2 ANQGSEA, per germline. The CDR3 consists of 12 residues. CDR3 in amino acids: CSVRHGTYEQYF. As DNA, the CDR3 is TGCAGCGTTAGGCACGGCACCTACGAGCAGTACTTC.

In DNA form, the CDR3 reads TGCGCCAGCAGCTTCACGGGGGCGTATGGCTACACCTTC. Translated, it gives CASSFTGAYGYTF. This sequence joins TRBV5-1 and TRBJ1-2, with TRBD1 as a possible D gene (6 bases). This CDR3 contains 13 residues. V was pared by 2 bases and J by 5 bases, with 10 bases between. Germline V gene lookup returns CDR1 SGHRS and CDR2 YFSETQ.

The chain uses TRBV7-8 and TRBJ1-1; no firm D call. V lost 2 bases to trimming and J lost 1 base, with 5 bases between them. The CDR3 length is 13 residues. CDR1 and CDR2 (germline): SGHVS, FQNEAQ. Here the CDR3 DNA reads TGTGCCAGCAGCTTACGGGGGAACACTGAAGCTTTCTTT. Amino acids: CASSLRGNTEAFF.

The V and J genes are TRBV6-5 and TRBJ1-5, with D unresolved. Trimming left V 6 bases short and J 0 bases short, with 12 bases between. Germline V gene sequence: CDR1 MNHEY, CDR2 SVGAGI. The CDR3 is 15 amino acids. Here the CDR3 reads CASRNRRASNQPQHF. Here the CDR3 DNA reads TGTGCCAGCAGAAACCGACGGGCTAGCAATCAGCCCCAGCATTTT.

This clone has just a few counts. The V and J genes are TRBV2 and TRBJ1-1; 10 positions agree with TRBD1. Germline-derived CDR1 and CDR2 are SNHLY and FYNNEI. CDR3 length equals 15 residues. J lost 4 bases, V lost 2 bases, and 4 bases had no gene match. CDR3 protein: CASSEWGQGSTEAFF. CDR3 in DNA: TGTGCCAGCAGTGAATGGGGACAGGGGAGCACTGAAGCTTTCTTT.

The V gene is TRBV29-1, the J gene TRBJ1-2; D not resolved. CDR1 and CDR2 (germline): SQVTM, ANQGSEA. V lost 4 bases to trimming and J lost 6 bases, with 9 bases between them. The CDR3 extends over 11 amino acids. CDR3 nucleotide sequence: TGCAGCGTTGTGTGGGGAAATGGCTACACCTTC. Translating it yields CSVVWGNGYTF. The whole variable domain, remainder taken from reference TRBV29-1 and TRBJ1-2, is SAVISQKPSRDICQRGTSLTIQCQVDSQVTMMFWYRQQPGQSLTLIATANQGSEATYESGFVIDKFPISRPNLTFSTLTVSNMSPEDSSIYLCSVVWGNGYTFGSGTRLTVV.

The CDR3, as DNA: TGTGCCAGCAGCCAAGAGGCCAAGAATGAAAAACTGTTTTTT. Translating gives CASSQEAKNEKLFF. This chain links TRBV4-2 with TRBJ1-4; D call uncertain. Germline V gives CDR1 LGHNA, CDR2 YNFKEQ. V lost 0 bases and J 5 bases, leaving 7 bases between the germline ends. CDR3 size: 14 residues.

The chain recombines TRBV27 with TRBJ2-7; 7 bases align to TRBD2. With V trimmed by 5 bases and J by 4 bases, 8 bases remained unmatched. The CDR3 spans 14 residues. Looked up from germline, CDR1 is MNHEY and CDR2 is SMNVEV (reference sequence). CDR3 DNA: TGTGCCAGCAGTCCGTATCGGACTAGGTACGAGCAGTACTTC. It translates to CASSPYRTRYEQYF.

The chain employs TRBV27 and TRBJ2-7, with D perhaps matching TRBD2 (5 bases). CDR1 and CDR2 (germline): MNHEY, SMNVEV (reference sequence). Trimming removed 0 bases at V and 2 bases at J, with 14 bases between. This CDR3 has 16 residues. Here the CDR3 DNA reads TGTGCCAGCAGTTTATCTGGTAGTAGCGTTGCCTACGAGCAGTACTTC. This translates into CASSLSGSSVAYEQYF.

The chain combines TRBV30 with TRBJ2-5; D tentatively fits TRBD1 or TRBD2 (5 bases each). Germline assignment: CDR1 GTSNPN and CDR2 SVGIG (reference sequence). CDR3 length: 13 residues. V lost 5 bases to trimming and J lost 4 bases, with 14 bases between them. The CDR3 nucleotides read TGTGCCTGGGAGGGGTCCGCCCCAGAGACCCAGTACTTC. Translation: CAWEGSAPETQYF.

The V call is TRBV7-2, the J call TRBJ1-6, with TRBD1 matching over 7 bases. CDR3 size: 13 residues. J gave up 10 bases and V 4 bases, and 4 bases lay outside the gene matches. The V gene's germline CDR1 is SGHTA and CDR2 FQGNSA. The CDR3 loop reads CASSSVQGSPLHF. In DNA form, the CDR3 reads TGTGCCAGCAGCTCAGTACAGGGGTCACCCCTCCACTTT.

The V and J genes are TRBV4-2 and TRBJ1-5; no clear D. The CDR3 spans 15 residues. Trimming took off 0 bases at V and 4 bases at J, with 10 bases between the two ends. Germline-derived CDR1 and CDR2 are LGHNA and YNFKEQ. The CDR3 sequence: CASSQDGRQNQPQHF. In DNA form, the CDR3 reads TGTGCCAGCAGCCAAGATGGCAGGCAGAATCAGCCCCAGCATTTT.

The chain uses TRBV19 and TRBJ1-1; D perhaps matches TRBD1 (5 bases). This CDR3 spans 13 amino acids. Per the germline V gene, CDR1 is LNHDA and CDR2 is SQIVND (reference sequence). The V gene lost 4 bases and the J gene lost 7 bases, with 13 bases spanning the gap. In nucleotides, the CDR3 is TGTGCCAGTAGTAGGGAGGGGCAGGGTGAAGCTTTCTTT. Its translation: CASSREGQGEAFF.

The rearrangement links TRBV9 to TRBJ2-1, with 8 bases matching TRBD2. This CDR3 comprises 15 residues. The germline gives CDR1 SGDLS, CDR2 YYNGEE. V gave up 4 bases and J gave up 0 bases; unmatched junction bases: 3. CDR3 DNA sequence: TGTGCCAGCAGCTTGAGCGGGAGCTCCTACAATGAGCAGTTCTTC. Its translation: CASSLSGSSYNEQFF.

This clone turned up a few times. The chain is built from TRBV5-1 and TRBJ2-5; D ambiguous. V lost 0 bases to trimming and J lost 6 bases, with 6 bases between them. The length of the CDR3 is 12 residues. In germline, CDR1 is SGHRS, CDR2 YFSETQ. CDR3 bases: TGCGCCAGCAGCTTGGTGGGGAAGACCCAGTACTTC. It is translated as CASSLVGKTQYF.

The genes are TRBV6-5 and TRBJ2-7, with 8 nucleotides matching TRBD2. Germline trimming cut 2 bases from V and 2 bases from J; bases unmatched to any gene: 5. Germline CDR1 is MNHEY and CDR2 is SVGAGI. The CDR3 covers 15 residues. The CDR3, as DNA: TGTGCCAGCAGTTACGGCGGGGGGCTCACCTACGAGCAGTACTTC. It is translated as CASSYGGGLTYEQYF.

The V call is TRBV18, the J call TRBJ1-4; 9 bases agree with TRBD1. The trim removed 5 bases at V and 4 bases at J, leaving 11 bases unmatched. The germline V gene has CDR1 KGHSH and CDR2 LQKENI. The CDR3 runs 17 residues. The CDR3 DNA sequence: TGTGCCAGCTCATCTCGCGCGACAGGGGGGTTTAATGAAAAACTGTTTTTT. It is translated as CASSSRATGGFNEKLFF. Filled out from reference TRBV18 and TRBJ1-4, the complete variable domain reads NAGVMQNPRHLVRRRGQEARLRCSPMKGHSHVYWYRQLPEEGLKFMVYLQKENIIDESGMPKERFSAEFPKEGPSILRIQQVVRGDSAAYFCASSSRATGGFNEKLFFGSGTQLSVL.

V gene TRBV4-3 combines with J gene TRBJ2-3; D might be TRBD2 (7 bases). V shed 0 bases and J shed 1 base, with 14 bases lying between them. The germline gives CDR1 LGHNA, CDR2 YSLEER. The CDR3 extends over 17 amino acids. The CDR3 sequence is CASSQDGAGAGTDTQYF. The DNA for the CDR3 is TGCGCCAGCAGCCAAGATGGGGCGGGGGCCGGCACAGATACGCAGTATTTT.

The gene calls are TRBV9 and TRBJ2-3; D is unresolved. CDR1 and CDR2 (germline): SGDLS, YYNGEE. Trimming pared 0 bases from V and 4 bases from J, leaving 9 bases between. The CDR3 length is 14 residues. CDR3 in amino acids: CASSVVDWPDTQYF. CDR3 nucleotide sequence: TGTGCCAGCAGCGTAGTGGATTGGCCAGATACGCAGTATTTT. Based on the CDR3 plus reference TRBV9 and TRBJ2-3, the full variable domain is DSGVTQTPKHLITATGQRVTLRCSPRSGDLSVYWYQQSLDQGLQFLIQYYNGEERAKGNILERFSAQQFPDLHSELNLSSLELGDSALYFCASSVVDWPDTQYFGPGTRLTVL.

In the case of this clone: The DNA is omitted, as the CDR3 cannot be located on it reliably, and the CDR3 follows TCRdb's listing. The chain recombines TRBV30 with TRBJ1-2. In germline, CDR1 is GTSNPN, CDR2 SVGIG (reference sequence). The CDR3 extends over 11 residues, inclusive of both ends. The CDR3 is CAFGPGAGYTF.

V is TRBV28 and J is TRBJ2-1; no firm D call. Per germline, CDR1 MDHEN and CDR2 SYDVKM. The V end was cut by 4 bases, the J end by 6 bases, with 16 bases between. The CDR3 loop spans 15 amino acids. CDR3 residues: CASSSKGRSFNEQFF. CDR3 bases: TGTGCCAGCAGTTCGAAAGGCAGATCGTTCAATGAGCAGTTCTTC.